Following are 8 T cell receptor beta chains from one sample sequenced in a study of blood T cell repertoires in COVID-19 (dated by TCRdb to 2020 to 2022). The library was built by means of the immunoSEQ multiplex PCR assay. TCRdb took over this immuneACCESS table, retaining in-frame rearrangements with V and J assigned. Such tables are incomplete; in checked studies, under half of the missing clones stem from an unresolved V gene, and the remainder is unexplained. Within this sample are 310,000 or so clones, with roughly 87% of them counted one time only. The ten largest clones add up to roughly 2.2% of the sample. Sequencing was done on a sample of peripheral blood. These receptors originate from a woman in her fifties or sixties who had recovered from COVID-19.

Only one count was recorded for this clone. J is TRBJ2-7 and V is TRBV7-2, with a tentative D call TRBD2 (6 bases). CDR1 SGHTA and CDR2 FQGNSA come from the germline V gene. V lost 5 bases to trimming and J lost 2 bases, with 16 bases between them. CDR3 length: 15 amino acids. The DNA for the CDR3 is TGTGCCAGCAGCCACGAGCGGGCCCCTACCTACGAGCAGTACTTC. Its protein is CASSHERAPTYEQYF.

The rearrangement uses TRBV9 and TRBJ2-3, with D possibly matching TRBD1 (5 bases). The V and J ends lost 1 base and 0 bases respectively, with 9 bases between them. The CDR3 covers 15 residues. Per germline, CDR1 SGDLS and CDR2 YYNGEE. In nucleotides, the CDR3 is TGTGCCAGCAGCGTACACAGGAGTAGCACAGATACGCAGTATTTT. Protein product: CASSVHRSSTDTQYF. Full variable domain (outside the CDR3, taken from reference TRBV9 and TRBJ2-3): DSGVTQTPKHLITATGQRVTLRCSPRSGDLSVYWYQQSLDQGLQFLIQYYNGEERAKGNILERFSAQQFPDLHSELNLSSLELGDSALYFCASSVHRSSTDTQYFGPGTRLTVL.

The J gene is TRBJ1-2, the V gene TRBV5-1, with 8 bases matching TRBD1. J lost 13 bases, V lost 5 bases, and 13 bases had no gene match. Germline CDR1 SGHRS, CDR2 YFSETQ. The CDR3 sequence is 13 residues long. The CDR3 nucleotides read TGCGCCAGCAGGGGGGGCGGGACAGGTTCGTTCACCTTC. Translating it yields CASRGGGTGSFTF. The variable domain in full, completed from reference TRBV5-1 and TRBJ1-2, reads KAGVTQTPRYLIKTRGQQVTLSCSPISGHRSVSWYQQTPGQGLQFLFEYFSETQRNKGNFPGRFSGRQFSNSRSEMNVSTLELGDSALYLCASRGGGTGSFTFGSGTRLTVV.

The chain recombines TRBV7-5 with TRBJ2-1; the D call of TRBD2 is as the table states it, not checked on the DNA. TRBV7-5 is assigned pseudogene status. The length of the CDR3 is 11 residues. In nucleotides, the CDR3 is TGTGCCAGAAGCTCCATAGATGAGCAGTTCTTC. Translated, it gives CARSSIDEQFF.

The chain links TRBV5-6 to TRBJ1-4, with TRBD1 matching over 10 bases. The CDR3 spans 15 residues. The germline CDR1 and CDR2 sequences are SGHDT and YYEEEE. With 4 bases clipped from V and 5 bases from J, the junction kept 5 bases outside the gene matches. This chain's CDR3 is CASSLMDRGNEKLFF. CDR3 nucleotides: TGTGCCAGCAGCCTTATGGACAGGGGGAATGAAAAACTGTTTTTT.

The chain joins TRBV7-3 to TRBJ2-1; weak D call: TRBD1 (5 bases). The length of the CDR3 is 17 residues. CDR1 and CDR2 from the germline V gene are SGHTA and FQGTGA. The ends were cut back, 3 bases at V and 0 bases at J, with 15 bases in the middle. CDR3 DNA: TGTGCCAGCAGCTTTGGGGAAGGGGCCACCTCCTACAATGAGCAGTTCTTC. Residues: CASSFGEGATSYNEQFF.

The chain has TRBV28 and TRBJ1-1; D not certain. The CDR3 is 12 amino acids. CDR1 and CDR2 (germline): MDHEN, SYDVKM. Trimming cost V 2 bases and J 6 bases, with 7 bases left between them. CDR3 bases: TGTGCCAGCAGTTTAGTACGGGCTGAAGCTTTCTTT. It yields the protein CASSLVRAEAFF.

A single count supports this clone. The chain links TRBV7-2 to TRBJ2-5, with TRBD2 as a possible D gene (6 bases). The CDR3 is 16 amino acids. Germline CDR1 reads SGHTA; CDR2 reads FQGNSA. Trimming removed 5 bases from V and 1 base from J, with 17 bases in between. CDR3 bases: TGTGCCAGCAGCCCCTATCTGCGGGGAGGCCAAGAGACCCAGTACTTC. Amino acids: CASSPYLRGGQETQYF.